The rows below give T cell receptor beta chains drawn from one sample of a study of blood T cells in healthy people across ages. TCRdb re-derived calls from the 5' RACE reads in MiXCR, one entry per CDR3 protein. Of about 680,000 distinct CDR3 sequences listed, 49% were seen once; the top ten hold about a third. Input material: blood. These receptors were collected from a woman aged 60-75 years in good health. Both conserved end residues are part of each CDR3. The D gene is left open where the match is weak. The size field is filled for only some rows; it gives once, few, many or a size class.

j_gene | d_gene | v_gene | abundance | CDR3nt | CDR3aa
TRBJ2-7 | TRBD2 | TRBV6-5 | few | TGTGCCAGCAGTTACAGCGAGCGGGAGTTTCGCTACGAGCAGTACTTC | CASSYSEREFRYEQYF
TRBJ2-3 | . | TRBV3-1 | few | TGTGCCAGCAGCCAAGTGCTAGCGTCAGATACGCAGTATTTT | CASSQVLASDTQYF
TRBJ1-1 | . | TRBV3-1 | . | TGTGCCAGCAGCCTCATCAGGGGCGCTGAAGCTTTCTTT | CASSLIRGAEAFF
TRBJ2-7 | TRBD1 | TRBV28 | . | TGTGCCAGCAGTTCCCCGGCCGGACAGGACTCCTACGAGCAGTACTTC | CASSSPAGQDSYEQYF
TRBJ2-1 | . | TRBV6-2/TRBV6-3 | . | TGTGCCAGCAGTTACACCATCACCCCTTACAATGAGCAGTTCTTC | CASSYTITPYNEQFF
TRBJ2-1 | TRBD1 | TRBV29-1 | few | TGCAGCGGCCACAGGGGCAATGAGCAGTTCTTC | CSGHRGNEQFF
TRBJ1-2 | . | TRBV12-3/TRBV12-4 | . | TGTGCCAGCAGCACAACACCCATCCGCGGCTACACCTTC | CASSTTPIRGYTF
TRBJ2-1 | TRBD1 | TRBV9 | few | TGTGCCAGCAGCGTAGACCACAGGGGGGAACGCAATGAGCAGTTCTTC | CASSVDHRGERNEQFF
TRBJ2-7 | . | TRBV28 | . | TGTGCCAGCAGACTCGCGGTCTCCGACGAGCAGTACTTC | CASRLAVSDEQYF
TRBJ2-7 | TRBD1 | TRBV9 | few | TGTGCCAGCAGCGTAGCGGACAGGCCCTACGAGCAGTACTTC | CASSVADRPYEQYF
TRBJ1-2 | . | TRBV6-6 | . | TGTGCCAGCAGTTACGGTACGGGGAACTATGGCTACACCTTC | CASSYGTGNYGYTF
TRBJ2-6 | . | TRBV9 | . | TGTGCCAGCAGCGTCACCGGGACCCAACACGGCGGGCCCCTCGGCTCTGGGGCCAACGTCCCGACTTTC | CASSVTGTQHGGPLGSGANVPTF
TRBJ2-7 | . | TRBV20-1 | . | TGCAGTGGCGTCTGGGGAGCCTCCTACGAGCAGTACTTC | CSGVWGASYEQYF
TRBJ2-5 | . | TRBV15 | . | TGTGCCACCAGCAGAGGGGACGCCCAAGAGACCCAGTACTTC | CATSRGDAQETQYF
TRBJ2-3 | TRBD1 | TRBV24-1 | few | TGTGCCACCAGTGACCAGGGGGTGAGAGCAGATACGCAGTATTTT | CATSDQGVRADTQYF
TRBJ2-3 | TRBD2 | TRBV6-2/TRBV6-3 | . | TGTGCCGGGAATAGCGGGAGCTTCACAGATACGCAGTATTTT | CAGNSGSFTDTQYF
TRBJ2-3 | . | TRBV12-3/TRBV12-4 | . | TGTGCCAGCAGTTTTGGGGGATACCAAAGCACAGATACGCAGTATTTT | CASSFGGYQSTDTQYF
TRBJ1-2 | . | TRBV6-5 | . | TGTGCCAGCATGGGGGGGAGACGTGGCTACACCTTC | CASMGGRRGYTF
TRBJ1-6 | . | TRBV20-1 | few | TGCAGTGCTAGAACTACAGGGTTGCAAAGTTCACCCCTCCACTTT | CSARTTGLQSSPLHF
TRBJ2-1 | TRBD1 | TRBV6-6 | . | TGTGCCAGCAGTACCCGACAGGGGGTAGTGGGCAATGAGCAGTTCTTC | CASSTRQGVVGNEQFF
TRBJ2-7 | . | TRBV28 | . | TGTGCCAGCAGTTCGGGTGGGGACCCTGCGGACGAGCAGTACTTC | CASSSGGDPADEQYF
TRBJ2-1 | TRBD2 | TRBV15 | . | TGTGCCACCAGCGATATAGCGGGGAATGAGCAGTTCTTC | CATSDIAGNEQFF
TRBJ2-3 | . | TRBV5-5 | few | TGTGCCAGCGCCCTCCGCGGGGTAGCAGATACGCAGTATTTT | CASALRGVADTQYF
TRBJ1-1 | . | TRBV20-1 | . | TGCAGTGCCACAAAACAATCGACCGGGACTGAAGCTTTCTTT | CSATKQSTGTEAFF
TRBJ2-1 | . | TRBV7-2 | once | TGTGCCAGCAGCTTAGCTGCGGAGAGCTCCTACAATGAGCAGTTCTTC | CASSLAAESSYNEQFF
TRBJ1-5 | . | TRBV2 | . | TGTGCCAGCAGTGAAGGGGGGCGAGGTCAGCCCCAGCATTTT | CASSEGGRGQPQHF
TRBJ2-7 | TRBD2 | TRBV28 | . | TGTCCCAGCACGTCCCCAGCGGGAGGATCCTACGAGCAGTACTTC | CPSTSPAGGSYEQYF
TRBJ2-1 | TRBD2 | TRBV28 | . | TGTGCCAGCAGTTTCCACCCCGCTAGCGGGATCTACAATGAGCAGTTCTTC | CASSFHPASGIYNEQFF
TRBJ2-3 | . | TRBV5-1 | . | TGCGCCAGCAGCTTTACGGGGGGCGCGCGCACAGATACGCAGTATTTT | CASSFTGGARTDTQYF
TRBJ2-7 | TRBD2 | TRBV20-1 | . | TGCAGTGCAGAGACTAGCGGGAGTCAGGACAATGAGCAGTACTTC | CSAETSGSQDNEQYF
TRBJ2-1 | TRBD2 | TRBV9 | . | TGTGCCAGCAGCGCCAGCGGGAGGGCCTTAGAGCAGTTCTTC | CASSASGRALEQFF
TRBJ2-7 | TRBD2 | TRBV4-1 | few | TGCGCCAGCAGCCAAGATGCCACTAGCGGGAGGATTCGTTACGAGCAGTACTTC | CASSQDATSGRIRYEQYF
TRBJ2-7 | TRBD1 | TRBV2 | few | TGTGCCAGCAGTTACAGGGGGAGTTCCTACGAGCAGTACTTC | CASSYRGSSYEQYF
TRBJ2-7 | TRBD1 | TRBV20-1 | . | TGCAGTGCTAGGACAGGGGGACCCTACGAGCAGTACTTC | CSARTGGPYEQYF
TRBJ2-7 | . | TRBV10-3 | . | TGTGCCATCAGTGTCGCTGGGTCCTACAATGAGCAGTACTTC | CAISVAGSYNEQYF
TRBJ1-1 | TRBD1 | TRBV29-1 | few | TGCAGCGTCTCACAGGGGATCTCGATGAACACTGAAGCTTTCTTT | CSVSQGISMNTEAFF
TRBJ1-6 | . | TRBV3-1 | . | TGTGCCAGCAGCCCTGGACAGATTTTATATAATTCACCCCTCCACTTT | CASSPGQILYNSPLHF
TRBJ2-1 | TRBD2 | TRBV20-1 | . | TGCAGTGCTAGAGTAAGCGGGAGTATGGGTGAGCAGTTCTTC | CSARVSGSMGEQFF
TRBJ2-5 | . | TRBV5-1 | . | TGCGCCAGCAGCTTGGAACGACCCCAAGAGGCCCAGTACTTC | CASSLERPQEAQYF
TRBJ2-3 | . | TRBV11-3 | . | TGTGCCAGCAGCTTAGGCGGACTCCCGGGAGATACGCAGTATTTT | CASSLGGLPGDTQYF
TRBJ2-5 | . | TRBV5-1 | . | TGCGCCAGCAGCGTAGGATACAGGGGAGGTCGAGAGACCCAGTACTTC | CASSVGYRGGRETQYF
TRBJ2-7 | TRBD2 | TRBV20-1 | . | TGCAGTGCTACAGGACTAGCGGGAGGAAGCTCCTACGAGCAGTACTTC | CSATGLAGGSSYEQYF
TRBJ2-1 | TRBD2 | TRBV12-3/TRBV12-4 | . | TGTGCCAGCAGCTTAAGGGAAATGGGGGGGACTAGAGGTGGGTACAATGAGCAGTTCTTC | CASSLREMGGTRGGYNEQFF
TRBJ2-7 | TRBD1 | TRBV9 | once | TGTGCCAGCAGCATGCGACAGGGGGCCGGTTACGAGCAGTACTTC | CASSMRQGAGYEQYF
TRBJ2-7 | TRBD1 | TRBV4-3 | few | TGCGCCAGCAGCCTATCCAACAGGGGGCTCTACGAGCAGTACTTC | CASSLSNRGLYEQYF
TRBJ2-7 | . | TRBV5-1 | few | TGCGCCAGCAGCTTGGCCAGCCAGCTCGAGCAGTACTTC | CASSLASQLEQYF
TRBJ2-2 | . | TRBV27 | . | TGTGCCAGCAGTTTAACCCCTGAGAGGTTAGGGGCAGGCGGGGAGCTGTTTTTT | CASSLTPERLGAGGELFF
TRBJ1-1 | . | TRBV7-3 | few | TGTGCCAGCAGCCACCTCGGGGTCCGTAACACTGAAGCTTTCTTT | CASSHLGVRNTEAFF
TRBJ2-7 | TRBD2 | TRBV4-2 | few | TGTGCCAGCAGCGACTTGAAAACAGGCGGGAGAAACGAGCAGTACTTC | CASSDLKTGGRNEQYF
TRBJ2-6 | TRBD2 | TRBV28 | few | TGTGCCAGCAGTTCACCCGGAGCCGGGACTAGCGGGAGACCTTCTGGGGCCAACGTCCTGACTTTC | CASSSPGAGTSGRPSGANVLTF
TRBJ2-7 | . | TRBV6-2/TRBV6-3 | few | TGTGCCAGCAGTTACTGGGGCAAGGACGAGCAGTACTTC | CASSYWGKDEQYF
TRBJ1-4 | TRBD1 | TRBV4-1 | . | TGCGCCAGCAGCCAAGGTTTTGCGGTTGGACAGGGGGAAAAACTGTTTTTT | CASSQGFAVGQGEKLFF
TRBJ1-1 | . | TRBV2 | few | TGTGCCAGCAGGGCGGACCGAATAGGTCGCACTGAAGCTTTCTTT | CASRADRIGRTEAFF
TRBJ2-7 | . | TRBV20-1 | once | TGCAGTGCCCCCGGGGGCGGAGCCTACGAGCAGTACTTC | CSAPGGGAYEQYF
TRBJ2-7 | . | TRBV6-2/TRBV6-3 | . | TGTGCCAGCAGCCCCGTAGGTAGCGCCGTCGAGCAGTACTTC | CASSPVGSAVEQYF